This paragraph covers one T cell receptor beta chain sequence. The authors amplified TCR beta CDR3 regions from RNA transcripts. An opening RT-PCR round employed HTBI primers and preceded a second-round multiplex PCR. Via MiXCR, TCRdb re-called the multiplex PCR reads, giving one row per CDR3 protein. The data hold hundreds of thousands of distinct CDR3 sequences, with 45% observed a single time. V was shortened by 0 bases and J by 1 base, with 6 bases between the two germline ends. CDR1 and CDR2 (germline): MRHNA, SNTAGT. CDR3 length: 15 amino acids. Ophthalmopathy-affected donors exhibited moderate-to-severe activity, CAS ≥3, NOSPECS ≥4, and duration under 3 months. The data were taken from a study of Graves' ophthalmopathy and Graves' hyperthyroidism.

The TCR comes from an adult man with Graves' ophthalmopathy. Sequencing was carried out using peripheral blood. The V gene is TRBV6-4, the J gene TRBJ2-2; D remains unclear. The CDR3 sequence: CASSDSRLNTGELFF. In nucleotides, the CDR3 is TGTGCCAGCAGTGACTCGAGATTGAACACCGGGGAGCTGTTTTTT.